This entry describes one TCR beta chain. Its antigen is not known. Splitting of each subset's genomic DNA was done evenly across several immunoSEQ plates. Profiling relied on immunoSEQ multiplex PCR, and the TCRdb table lists in-frame clones only, not all of them. The sample includes nearly 1 million clones, 76% seen only once; the top ten take over 1.3%. Deletions cut 3 bases from V and 8 bases from J, with 10 bases between. The germline CDR1 and CDR2 sequences are LGHNA and YSLEER. There are 13 residues in the CDR3. The data derive from a study of shared clonotypes between healthy human individuals. Findings and limits, study-wide: The study sampled only blood, and tissue repertoires likely differ. The genetic and exposure-history diversity represented was limited by few donors. Large depth notwithstanding, sorted-subset sequencing proved incomplete by rarefaction.

The chain has TRBV4-3 and TRBJ1-4; D call uncertain. The sequence was collected from a man aged 18 to 29 in good health. The sequencing sample was made of memory CD4+ T cells sorted from blood. Subset: CD45RA-negative fraction. The DNA for the CDR3 is TGCGCCAGCAGCCAGGAGACAAGCGAAAAACTGTTTTTT. It translates to CASSQETSEKLFF.